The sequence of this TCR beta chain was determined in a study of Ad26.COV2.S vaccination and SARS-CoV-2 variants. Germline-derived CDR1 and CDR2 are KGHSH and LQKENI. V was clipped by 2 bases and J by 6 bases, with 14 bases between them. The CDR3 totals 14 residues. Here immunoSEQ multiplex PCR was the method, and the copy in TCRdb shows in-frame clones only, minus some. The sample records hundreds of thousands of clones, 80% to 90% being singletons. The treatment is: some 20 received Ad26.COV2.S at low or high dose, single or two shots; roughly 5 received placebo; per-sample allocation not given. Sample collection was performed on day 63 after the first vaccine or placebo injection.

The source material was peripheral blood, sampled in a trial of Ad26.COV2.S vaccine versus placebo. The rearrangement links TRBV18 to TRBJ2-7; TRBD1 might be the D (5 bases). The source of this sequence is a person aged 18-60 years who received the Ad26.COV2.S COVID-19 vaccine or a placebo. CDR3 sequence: CASSPGADGGEQYF. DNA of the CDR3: TGTGCCAGCTCACCAGGGGCAGACGGTGGCGAGCAGTACTTC.